In its sample, the clone carrying this TCR beta chain was seen many times. The antigen is undetermined. Profiling of TCR beta VDJ combinations and CDR3 sequences used genomic DNA as template. Each CDR3 protein is one row after TCRdb ran MiXCR on the reads. The sample has hundreds of thousands of distinct CDR3 sequences, 65% to 80% seen once. This specimen belongs to a study of CD8+CD57+ T cells in acquired aplastic anemia. Background on the study: An average of 3.2 ug of DNA was obtained from sorted CD4+ and CD8+ cells. Findings of the study overall: Levels of CD8+ Simpson's diversity were not significantly distinct in patients versus controls.

The CDR3 is 11 residues long. V gave up 6 bases and J gave up 8 bases, with 10 bases separating them. Germline V gene lookup returns CDR1 SNHLY and CDR2 FYNNEI. The TCR comes from a human donor in good health, serving as a control. The chain recombines TRBV2 with TRBJ1-2; tentative D call: TRBD1 (6 bases). The sequencing sample was made of sorted CD4+, CD8+, or CD8+CD57+ T cells (not recorded which) from PBMCs. The CDR3 DNA reads TGTGCCAGCAGCTTTGGACAGGGCTACACCTTC. Protein product: CASSFGQGYTF.